These 17 T cell receptor beta chains originate from one sample sequenced in a study of blood T cell repertoires in COVID-19. TCRdb's table, derived via immunoSEQ multiplex PCR, lists solely in-frame clones and lacks some. The sample yields about 280,000 clones, around 90% seen once. The sequenced sample consisted of peripheral blood. These TCRs come from a man younger than 35 with active or convalescent COVID-19.

This clone was counted between two and nine times. The chain couples TRBV7-2 to TRBJ1-1, with D perhaps matching TRBD1 (5 bases). The germline V gene encodes CDR1 SGHTA and CDR2 FQGNSA. The CDR3 totals 14 residues. V was clipped by 5 bases and J by 0 bases, with 10 bases between them. This chain's CDR3 is CASSPSGLNTEAFF. As DNA, the CDR3 is TGTGCCAGCAGCCCCTCAGGGCTGAACACTGAAGCTTTCTTT. The full variable domain, in which reference TRBV7-2 and TRBJ1-1 provide the parts outside the CDR3, is GAGVSQSPSNKVTEKGKDVELRCDPISGHTALYWYRQSLGQGLEFLIYFQGNSAPDKSGLPSDRFSAERTGGSVSTLTIQRTQQEDSAVYLCASSPSGLNTEAFFGQGTRLTVV.

V usage is TRBV21-1 and J usage is TRBJ1-5; the D segment call TRBD1 is taken from the table without a DNA check. TRBV21-1 is annotated as a pseudogene. CDR3 size: 18 residues. The CDR3 region is CASSKKNRGILSNQPQHF. CDR3 in DNA: TGTGCCAGCAGCAAAAAAAACAGGGGGATCCTAAGCAATCAGCCCCAGCATTTT.

The rearrangement uses TRBV4-3 and TRBJ2-7; TRBD1 matches 7 bases. The CDR3 has 15 residues. The germline CDR1 and CDR2 sequences are LGHNA and YSLEER. With V trimmed by 0 bases and J by 2 bases, 4 bases remained unmatched. The CDR3: CASSQDRQGPYEQYF. The DNA for the CDR3 is TGCGCCAGCAGCCAAGACAGACAGGGCCCCTACGAGCAGTACTTC.

The rearrangement links TRBV5-1 to TRBJ1-4, with D unresolved. The germline V and J ends were trimmed by 0 bases and 0 bases, with 6 bases remaining between them. Germline V gene data show CDR1 as SGHRS and CDR2 as YFSETQ. CDR3 length: 15 residues. CDR3 residues: CASSLAGATNEKLFF. In nucleotides, the CDR3 is TGCGCCAGCAGCTTGGCCGGAGCAACTAATGAAAAACTGTTTTTT.

The rearrangement links TRBV5-8 to TRBJ2-1, with TRBD2 matching over 12 bases. Germline assignment: CDR1 SGHTS and CDR2 YDEGEE. This CDR3 is 18 amino acids long. With 1 base clipped from V and 4 bases from J, the junction kept 9 bases outside the gene matches. The CDR3 sequence: CASSLSLAGGRLYNEQFF. CDR3 nucleotides: TGTGCCAGCAGCTTGTCACTAGCGGGGGGCCGGTTATACAATGAGCAGTTCTTC. Full variable domain (outside the CDR3, taken from reference TRBV5-8 and TRBJ2-1): EAGVTQSPTHLIKTRGQQATLRCSPISGHTSVYWYQQALGLGLQFLLWYDEGEERNRGNFPPRFSGRQFPNYSSELNVNALELEDSALYLCASSLSLAGGRLYNEQFFGPGTRLTVL.

The chain uses TRBV2 and TRBJ2-5, with 12 bases matching TRBD1. The V segment lost 8 bases and the J segment 0 bases; nucleotides outside the gene matches: 4. The V gene's germline CDR1 is SNHLY and CDR2 FYNNEI. The CDR3 length is 15 residues. The CDR3 spells CASGGTGGYQETQYF. CDR3 in DNA: TGTGCCAGCGGAGGGACAGGGGGCTACCAAGAGACCCAGTACTTC.

The DNA for the CDR3 is TGTGCCATCAGTGAGTCTACAGGGTGGAATTCACCCCTCCACTTT. The encoded protein is CAISESTGWNSPLHF. The J gene is TRBJ1-6, the V gene TRBV10-3; TRBD1 is a possible D gene (6 bases). CDR3 size: 15 residues. CDR1 and CDR2 from the germline V gene are ENHRY and SYGVKD. V gave up 0 bases and J gave up 7 bases, with 10 bases separating them.

This chain uses TRBV6-2 or TRBV6-3 with TRBJ1-2, with D tentatively TRBD1 (5 bases). The CDR3 covers 15 residues. V lost 5 bases and J 4 bases, leaving 17 bases between the germline ends. CDR1 is MNHEY and CDR2 is SVGEGT in the germline V gene. This CDR3 is CASSRYREGLYGYTF. In DNA, the CDR3 is TGTGCCAGCAGTCGCTACCGGGAGGGGCTCTATGGCTACACCTTC.

In this sample, this clone turned up once. The V call is TRBV7-2, the J call TRBJ1-1; D unclear. The V gene lost 8 bases and the J gene lost 4 bases, with 17 bases spanning the gap. CDR3 length: 14 residues. Germline CDR1 and CDR2: SGHTA and FQGNSA. The DNA of the CDR3 is TGTGCCAGCCTGAGGAAGGGTGAGGGCACTGAAGCTTTCTTT. It codes for CASLRKGEGTEAFF.

The chain uses TRBV14 and TRBJ1-2; 7 nucleotides agree with TRBD1. The germline V gene encodes CDR1 SGHDN and CDR2 FVKESK. The CDR3 length is 16 residues. With V trimmed by 3 bases and J by 8 bases, 15 bases remained unmatched. The CDR3 here is CASSHALLGGGWGYTF. CDR3 in DNA: TGTGCCAGCAGCCATGCCTTACTAGGAGGGGGCTGGGGCTACACCTTC.

This clone was seen once. The chain combines TRBV6-6 with TRBJ1-4, with 8 nucleotides matching TRBD1. Germline values: CDR1 MNHNY, CDR2 SVGAGI (reference sequence). Trimming cost V 4 bases and J 7 bases; bases outside gene matches: 11. CDR3 length: 16 amino acids. The CDR3 DNA is TGTGCCAGCAGTTCCGCATCGACAGGGGAGCGTGAAAAACTGTTTTTT. Its translation: CASSSASTGEREKLFF.

The chain recombines TRBV11-2 with TRBJ1-2, with 7 bases matching TRBD1. Losses at the gene ends were 4 bases for V and 4 bases for J; bases not matched to a gene: 9. Germline V gene lookup returns CDR1 SGHAT and CDR2 FQNNGV. The CDR3 extends over 15 amino acids. The CDR3 is CASSSQTGVGYGYTF. CDR3 DNA: TGTGCCAGCAGCTCTCAAACAGGGGTGGGCTATGGCTACACCTTC.

The rearrangement links TRBV5-1 to TRBJ1-2; D call uncertain. V lost 0 bases to trimming and J lost 3 bases, with 9 bases between them. Germline V gene sequence: CDR1 SGHRS, CDR2 YFSETQ. The CDR3 totals 14 residues. DNA for the CDR3: TGCGCCAGCAGCTTGGTTCTGGGAGACTATGGCTACACCTTC. Translating gives CASSLVLGDYGYTF.

Regarding this clone: A much larger clonotype is one base distant, so this may be a read error. The rearrangement links TRBV6-6 to TRBJ2-3; D is unresolved. Trimming took 6 bases from V and 2 from J, leaving 3 bases between them. The CDR3 totals 11 residues. Germline values: CDR1 MNHNY, CDR2 SVGAGI (reference sequence). The CDR3 nucleotides are TGTGCCAGCAGCCTCACAGATACGCAGTATTTT. It specifies CASSLTDTQYF.

The chain links TRBV5-4 to TRBJ1-4; 7 nucleotides align to TRBD1. Trimming removed 5 bases from V and 5 bases from J; junction bases left unmatched: 12. The CDR3 loop spans 16 amino acids. Germline CDR1 is SGHNT and CDR2 is YYREEE (reference sequence). The CDR3 sequence is CASRRSQGEGNEKLFF. The CDR3 DNA follows: TGTGCCAGCAGACGTAGCCAGGGGGAAGGGAATGAAAAACTGTTTTTT.

This clone was detected only once. The genes are TRBV19 and TRBJ1-2; 7 bases fit TRBD1. The CDR3 is 15 amino acids. J gave up 4 bases and V 5 bases, and 10 bases lay outside the gene matches. Germline-derived CDR1 and CDR2 are LNHDA and SQIVND (reference sequence). CDR3 DNA: TGTGCCAGTAGTCAGAATCGACAGGGCTTCTATGGCTACACCTTC. This gives the protein CASSQNRQGFYGYTF.

This clone was observed a single time. The chain combines TRBV6-1 with TRBJ2-3, with TRBD2 matching over 7 bases. Losses at the gene ends were 1 base for V and 5 bases for J; bases not matched to a gene: 3. CDR3 length: 14 amino acids. Per the germline V gene, CDR1 is MNHNS and CDR2 is SASEGT. The CDR3 region has the DNA TGTGCCAGCAGTGAAGGGGGGGGGAAAGATACGCAGTATTTT. It specifies CASSEGGGKDTQYF.